Below, 25 T cell receptor beta chains from the same sample are listed, as sequenced in a study of tissue T cells after allogeneic stem cell transplantation. Produced via immunoSEQ multiplex PCR; TCRdb's table is partial and in-frame only. The table lists about 10,000 clones, 60% to 70% of them singletons. This material consisted of tissue from the stomach, taken at autopsy. The origin of the receptors is a male donor at least 60 years old with lung cancer.

Points on this clone: One end of the junction does not line up with germline, which may come from a read error. This chain uses TRBV7-7 with TRBJ2-2; D possibly corresponds to TRBD2 (6 bases). The CDR3 contains 15 residues. The V gene's germline CDR1 is SSHAT and CDR2 FNYEAQ (reference sequence). CDR3 sequence (DNA): TGTGCTAGCAGCCCAACGGGAGTAGAGACCGGGGAGCTGTTTTTT. Translating it yields CASSPTGVETGELFF.

The genes are TRBV6-5 and TRBJ1-1; 7 bases match TRBD1. This CDR3 contains 13 residues. V lost 6 bases and J lost 6; bases outside the gene matches: 7. Germline CDR1 and CDR2: MNHEY and SVGAGI. CDR3: CASRTRGAAEAFF. DNA for the CDR3: TGTGCCAGCAGAACCAGGGGGGCGGCTGAAGCTTTCTTT.

This clone was seen a handful of times. CDR3 in DNA: TGTGCCACCAGTGATTTGTCAGGGGAGACAGATACGCAGTATTTT. Protein product: CATSDLSGETDTQYF. The chain is built from TRBV24-1 and TRBJ2-3; D perhaps matches TRBD1 (6 bases). Germline V CDR1 and CDR2: KGHDR, SFDVKD. This CDR3 region has 15 residues. The V gene lost 0 bases and the J gene lost 3 bases, with 9 bases spanning the gap.

This clone was seen a handful of times. V is TRBV2 and J is TRBJ2-7; tentatively, D is TRBD1 (5 bases). The CDR3 totals 14 residues. Germline values: CDR1 SNHLY, CDR2 FYNNEI. Between the trimmed V and J ends, which lost 3 bases and 4 bases, there was a span of 13 bases. The DNA for the CDR3 is TGTGCCAGCAGTGACATGAGACAGCATTACGAGCAGTACTTC. It encodes CASSDMRQHYEQYF.

This chain links TRBV6-5 with TRBJ2-1; maybe TRBD2 (5 bases). Germline loops: CDR1 MNHEY, CDR2 SVGAGI. The CDR3 is 15 amino acids. Trimming stripped 5 bases from V and 1 base from J, with 12 bases between. The CDR3 protein is CASSPRGLSYNEQFF. The CDR3 DNA reads as TGTGCCAGCAGTCCTCGCGGGCTTTCCTACAATGAGCAGTTCTTC.

The chain is built from TRBV5-4 and TRBJ1-1; a weak D match, TRBD1 (6 bases). The CDR3 extends over 17 amino acids. V was cut by 2 bases and J by 6 bases, with 23 bases left in between. Germline loops: CDR1 SGHNT, CDR2 YYREEE (reference sequence). The CDR3 reads CASSFPIGGGNIPEAFF. DNA of the CDR3: TGTGCCAGCAGCTTCCCAATAGGAGGGGGAAACATCCCTGAAGCTTTCTTT.

The rearrangement uses TRBV9 and TRBJ2-7, with 11 bases aligning to TRBD1. The CDR3 spans 14 residues. CDR1 and CDR2 (germline): SGDLS, YYNGEE. The junction had 10 bases not matched to a gene; V was cut back by 9 bases and J by 5 bases. The CDR3 nucleotides read TGTGCCACTCGGACAGGGGGCGATTGGGACGAGCAGTACTTC. Its translation: CATRTGGDWDEQYF.

Comment on this clone: This sample also contains other DNA sequences that code for the same CDR3. The chain uses TRBV4-3 and TRBJ2-7; D not certain. Trimming took off 2 bases at V and 0 bases at J, with 8 bases between the two ends. CDR3 length equals 14 residues. CDR1 LGHNA and CDR2 YSLEER come from the germline V gene. In nucleotides, the CDR3 is TGCGCCAGCAGCCAATCAAGAACCTCCTACGAGCAGTACTTC. This encodes CASSQSRTSYEQYF.

Regarding this clone: The sample carries other DNA sequences with the same CDR3. The gene calls are TRBV30 and TRBJ1-2, with TRBD1 as a possible D gene (5 bases). Germline V gene sequence: CDR1 GTSNPN, CDR2 SVGIG (reference sequence). Trimming removed 3 bases from V and 4 bases from J, with 15 bases in between. The CDR3 runs to 14 residues. In DNA form, the CDR3 reads TGTGCCTGGAGCGTACAACGGGGCTCCTATGGCTACACCTTC. This encodes CAWSVQRGSYGYTF.

V gene TRBV28 combines with J gene TRBJ1-3; unclear D gene. CDR1 and CDR2 from the germline V gene are MDHEN and SYDVKM. V was pared by 6 bases and J by 4 bases, with 10 bases between. CDR3 length equals 13 residues. CDR3 amino acids: CASSQKLGNTIYF. The CDR3 DNA reads as TGTGCCAGCAGCCAAAAATTGGGAAACACCATATATTTT.

This clone was found once. This sequence joins TRBV12-3 or TRBV12-4 and TRBJ1-4, with D unclear. Trimming cost V 2 bases and J 7 bases, with 2 bases left between them. The CDR3 loop spans 11 amino acids. Here the CDR3 DNA reads TGTGCCAGCAGTTTAACTGAAAAACTGTTTTTT. Protein product: CASSLTEKLFF.

This chain links TRBV4-1 with TRBJ1-2; TRBD1 agrees at 7 bases. This CDR3 is 15 amino acids long. After removal of 4 bases from V and 6 bases from J, the junction contained 11 bases not matched to a gene. Germline CDR1 is MGHRA and CDR2 is YSYEKL. CDR3 amino acids: CASSLDGQGGDGYTF. DNA for the CDR3: TGCGCCAGCAGCCTCGACGGGCAGGGGGGGGATGGCTACACCTTC.

The rearrangement joins TRBV28 to TRBJ2-5, with D unresolved. In germline, CDR1 is MDHEN, CDR2 SYDVKM. CDR3 length: 11 amino acids. Trimming cost V 1 base and J 5 bases, with 2 bases left between them. The CDR3 coding sequence is TGTGCCAGCAGTTTATTCGAGACCCAGTACTTC. This translates into CASSLFETQYF.

This chain connects TRBV9 to TRBJ2-7, with D unresolved. The CDR3 consists of 13 residues. Deletions cut 0 bases from V and 3 bases from J, with 7 bases between. CDR1 SGDLS and CDR2 YYNGEE come from the germline V gene. CDR3 sequence reads: CASSVAPNYEQYF. The CDR3 nucleotides are TGTGCCAGCAGCGTAGCCCCTAACTACGAGCAGTACTTC.

The sample holds a few counts of this clone. The genes are TRBV19 and TRBJ1-5; D not resolved. Germline V gene sequence: CDR1 LNHDA, CDR2 SQIVND (reference sequence). This CDR3 contains 13 residues. With 8 bases removed from V and 2 bases from J, the gap between germline ends came to 10 bases. The DNA for the CDR3 is TGTGCCAGTGAGTCTGGGGGCAATCAGCCCCAGCATTTT. The encoded protein is CASESGGNQPQHF.

The chain links TRBV7-9 to TRBJ1-4; D unclear. V lost 5 bases and J lost 13, with 14 bases in between. This CDR3 comprises 12 residues. Germline values: CDR1 SEHNR, CDR2 FQNEAQ (reference sequence). CDR3 in amino acids: CASSTDGLLLFF. DNA of the CDR3: TGTGCCAGCAGCACGGACGGGCTCCTACTGTTTTTT.

This clone is medium-sized (0.01 to 0.1%) by share. V usage is TRBV19 and J usage is TRBJ2-7; possible D gene TRBD1, 6 bases. Trimming took 5 bases from V and 3 from J, leaving 14 bases between them. CDR3 length: 14 residues. Germline CDR1 reads LNHDA; CDR2 reads SQIVND (reference sequence). The CDR3 region is CASSSMDSLYEQYF. CDR3 nucleotide sequence: TGTGCCAGTAGTTCGATGGACAGTCTCTACGAGCAGTACTTC.

The chain couples TRBV7-7 to TRBJ2-1, with 7 bases that match TRBD1. Germline-derived CDR1 and CDR2 are SSHAT and FNYEAQ (reference sequence). Trimming took 5 bases from V and 9 from J; bases not matched to a gene: 7. CDR3 length equals 13 residues. CDR3 DNA: TGTGCCAGCAGCGGGGACAGAGGCGGTGAGCAGTTCTTC. Its protein is CASSGDRGGEQFF.

The chain has TRBV27 and TRBJ1-6; 8 nucleotides line up with TRBD1. This CDR3 has 16 residues. With 4 bases clipped from V and 1 base from J, the junction kept 3 bases outside the gene matches. Germline CDR1 reads MNHEY; CDR2 reads SMNVEV (reference sequence). The DNA for the CDR3 is TGTGCCAGCAGTTCTGGACAGGGATCCTATAATTCACCCCTCCACTTT. This translates into CASSSGQGSYNSPLHF.

This clone was picked up a small number of times. The V and J genes are TRBV11-3 and TRBJ1-1; D remains unclear. The CDR3 has 14 residues. V was trimmed by 4 bases and J by 4 bases, leaving 13 bases between them. The germline CDR1 and CDR2 sequences are SGHNT and YENEEA. The CDR3 here is CASSSGYPATEAFF. The CDR3 DNA reads TGTGCCAGCAGCTCGGGTTACCCGGCCACTGAAGCTTTCTTT.

This clone was counted a few times. The chain couples TRBV11-2 to TRBJ2-7; 10 positions match TRBD2. V lost 4 bases and J lost 0; bases outside the gene matches: 9. CDR3 size: 17 residues. Germline-derived CDR1 and CDR2 are SGHAT and FQNNGV. CDR3 coding DNA: TGTGCCAGCAGCTCCTCTAGCGGGAGACCCGACTCCTACGAGCAGTACTTC. It codes for CASSSSSGRPDSYEQYF.

The genes are TRBV5-1 and TRBJ1-2; 10 bases align to TRBD1. With 0 bases clipped from V and 5 bases from J, the junction kept 4 bases outside the gene matches. Germline CDR1 and CDR2: SGHRS and YFSETQ. This CDR3 comprises 15 residues. This CDR3 reads CASSLATGGAYGYTF. In DNA form, the CDR3 reads TGCGCCAGCAGCTTGGCGACAGGGGGCGCGTATGGCTACACCTTC.

V and J are TRBV5-1 and TRBJ2-7; no definite D call. Trimming left V 0 bases short and J 1 base short, with 8 bases between. The CDR3 sequence is 14 residues long. The germline CDR1 and CDR2 sequences are SGHRS and YFSETQ. The CDR3 region is CASSLEGRSYEQYF. The CDR3, as DNA: TGCGCCAGCAGCTTGGAAGGCAGGTCCTACGAGCAGTACTTC. Filled out from reference TRBV5-1 and TRBJ2-7, the complete variable domain reads KAGVTQTPRYLIKTRGQQVTLSCSPISGHRSVSWYQQTPGQGLQFLFEYFSETQRNKGNFPGRFSGRQFSNSRSEMNVSTLELGDSALYLCASSLEGRSYEQYFGPGTRLTVT.

This clone has more than one count but fewer than ten. The chain recombines TRBV7-9 with TRBJ1-4; 9 nucleotides align to TRBD1. V shed 5 bases and J 0 bases; nucleotides not matched to a gene: 4. Germline CDR1 is SEHNR and CDR2 is FQNEAQ (reference sequence). This CDR3 region has 16 residues. CDR3 loop: CASSVGQGATNEKLFF. The CDR3 coding sequence is TGTGCCAGCAGCGTGGGACAGGGCGCAACTAATGAAAAACTGTTTTTT.

V usage is TRBV4-3 and J usage is TRBJ1-2; D unclear. The CDR3 is 15 amino acids. V shed 5 bases and J shed 4 bases, with 17 bases lying between them. Looked up from germline, CDR1 is LGHNA and CDR2 is YSLEER. Here the CDR3 reads CASSSGEGRVYGYTF. CDR3 nucleotides: TGCGCCAGCAGCTCAGGCGAGGGAAGGGTCTATGGCTACACCTTC.